The source of this TCR beta chain is a study of cytomegalovirus exposure and HLA in healthy donors. Study-wide results and limits: Exclusion as indistinguishable affected some V segments, including TRBV6-2 and TRBV6-3. Immune exposure data for these donors was limited to CMV serostatus. Common viral pathogens seemed, in a later analysis, to connect with several of the most significant clusters.

Primers: 60 Vbeta forward and 13 Jbeta reverse. The assay was immunoSEQ multiplex PCR, and TCRdb's table has in-frame clones only and misses some. The sample yields 170,000 or so clones, around 83% seen once. As concerns this clone: Its antigen is still unknown.

The V end lost 3 bases, the J end lost 6 bases, and 15 bases lay between the germline ends. The CDR3 consists of 15 residues. CDR1 is SGHTA and CDR2 is FQGNSA in the germline V gene. This chain links TRBV7-2 with TRBJ1-5; the D gene is possibly TRBD1 (6 bases). The sequencing sample was made of PBMCs. The origin of this receptor is a man aged 50 to 60 in good health and CMV-seronegative. DNA for the CDR3: TGTGCCAGCAGCTTGGAACAGGGAAGGGGTCAGCCCCAGCATTTT. Its translation: CASSLEQGRGQPQHF.